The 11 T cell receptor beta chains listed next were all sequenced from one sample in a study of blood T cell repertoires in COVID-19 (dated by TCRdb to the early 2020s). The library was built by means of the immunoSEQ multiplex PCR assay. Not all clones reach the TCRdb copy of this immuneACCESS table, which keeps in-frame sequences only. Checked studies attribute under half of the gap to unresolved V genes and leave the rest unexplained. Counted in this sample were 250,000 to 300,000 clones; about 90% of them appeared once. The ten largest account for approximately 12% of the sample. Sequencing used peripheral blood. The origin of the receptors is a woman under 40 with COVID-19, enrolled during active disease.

CDR3 nucleotide sequence: TGTGCCAGCAGCTTACGAGGGTACGAGCAGTACTTC. It translates to CASSLRGYEQYF. This rearrangement joins TRBV11-2 to TRBJ2-7; D possibly corresponds to TRBD2 (5 bases). This CDR3 spans 12 amino acids. V dropped 2 bases and J dropped 4 bases, with 6 bases sitting between them. The germline CDR1 and CDR2 sequences are SGHAT and FQNNGV.

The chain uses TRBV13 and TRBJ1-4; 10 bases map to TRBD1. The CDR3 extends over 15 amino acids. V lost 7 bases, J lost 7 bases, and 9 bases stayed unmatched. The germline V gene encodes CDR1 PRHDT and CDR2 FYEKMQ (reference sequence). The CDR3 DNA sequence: TGTGCCAGCACCATTCAGGGACAGGGGTTTGAAAAACTGTTTTTT. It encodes CASTIQGQGFEKLFF. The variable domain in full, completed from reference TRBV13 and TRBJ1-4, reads AAGVIQSPRHLIKEKRETATLKCYPIPRHDTVYWYQQGPGQDPQFLISFYEKMQSDKGSIPDRFSAQQFSDYHSELNMSSLELGDSALYFCASTIQGQGFEKLFFGSGTQLSVL.

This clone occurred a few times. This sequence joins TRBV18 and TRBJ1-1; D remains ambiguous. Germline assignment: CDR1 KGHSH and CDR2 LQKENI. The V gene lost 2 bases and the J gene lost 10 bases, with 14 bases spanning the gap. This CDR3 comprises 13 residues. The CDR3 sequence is CASSPDRGAGAFF. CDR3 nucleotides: TGTGCCAGCTCACCAGATCGGGGTGCGGGAGCTTTCTTT.

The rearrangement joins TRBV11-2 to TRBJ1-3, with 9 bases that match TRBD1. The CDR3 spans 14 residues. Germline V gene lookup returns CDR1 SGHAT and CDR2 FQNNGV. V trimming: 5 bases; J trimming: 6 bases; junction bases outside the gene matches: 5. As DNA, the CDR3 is TGTGCCAGCAGCCGGGGACAGGGAGAAAACACCATATATTTT. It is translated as CASSRGQGENTIYF.

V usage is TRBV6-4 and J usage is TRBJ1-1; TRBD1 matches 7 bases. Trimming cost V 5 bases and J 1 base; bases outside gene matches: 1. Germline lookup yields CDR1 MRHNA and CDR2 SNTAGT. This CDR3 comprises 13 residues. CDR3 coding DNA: TGTGCCAGCAGTAGACAGGGGAACACTGAAGCTTTCTTT. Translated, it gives CASSRQGNTEAFF.

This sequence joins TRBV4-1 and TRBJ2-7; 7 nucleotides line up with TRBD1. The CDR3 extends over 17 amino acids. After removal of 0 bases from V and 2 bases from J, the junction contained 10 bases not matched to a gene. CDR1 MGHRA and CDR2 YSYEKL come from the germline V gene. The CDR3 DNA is TGCGCCAGCAGCCAAGATGAAGTGGTACAGGGGCCCTACGAGCAGTACTTC. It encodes CASSQDEVVQGPYEQYF.

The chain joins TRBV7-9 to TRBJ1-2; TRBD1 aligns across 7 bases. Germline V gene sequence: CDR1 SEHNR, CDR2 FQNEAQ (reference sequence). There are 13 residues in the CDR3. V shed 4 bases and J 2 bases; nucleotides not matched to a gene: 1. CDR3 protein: CASSSTGNYGYTF. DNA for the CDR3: TGTGCCAGCAGCTCGACAGGGAACTATGGCTACACCTTC.

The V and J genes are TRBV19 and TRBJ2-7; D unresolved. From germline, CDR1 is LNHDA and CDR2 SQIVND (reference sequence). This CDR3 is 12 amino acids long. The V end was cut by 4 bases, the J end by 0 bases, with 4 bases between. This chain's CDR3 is CASSTSSYEQYF. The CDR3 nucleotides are TGTGCCAGTAGTACCAGCTCCTACGAGCAGTACTTC.

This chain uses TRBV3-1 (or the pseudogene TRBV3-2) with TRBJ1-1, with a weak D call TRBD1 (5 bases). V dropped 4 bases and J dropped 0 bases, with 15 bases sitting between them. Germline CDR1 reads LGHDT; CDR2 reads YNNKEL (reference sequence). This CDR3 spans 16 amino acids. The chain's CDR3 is CASSLTGGVLNTEAFF. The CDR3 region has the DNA TGTGCCAGCAGCCTCACGGGGGGAGTCTTGAACACTGAAGCTTTCTTT.

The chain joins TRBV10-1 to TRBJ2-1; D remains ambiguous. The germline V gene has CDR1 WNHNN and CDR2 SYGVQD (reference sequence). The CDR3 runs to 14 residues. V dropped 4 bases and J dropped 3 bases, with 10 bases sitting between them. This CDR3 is CASSGGANYNEQFF. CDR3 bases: TGCGCCAGCAGTGGAGGAGCAAACTACAATGAGCAGTTCTTC.

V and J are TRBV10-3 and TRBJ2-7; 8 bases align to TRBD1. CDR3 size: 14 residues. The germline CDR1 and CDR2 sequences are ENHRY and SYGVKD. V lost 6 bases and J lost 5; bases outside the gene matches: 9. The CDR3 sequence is CAIRPQGQANEQYF. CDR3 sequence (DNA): TGTGCCATCAGACCTCAGGGACAGGCCAACGAGCAGTACTTC.